A selection of T cell receptor beta chains follows, all from one sample in a study of CD8 T cells in Susac syndrome. Each CDR3 protein gets one entry after TCRdb re-called the immunoSEQ multiplex PCR reads with MiXCR. This table has more than 250,000 distinct CDR3 sequences, about 91% appearing once. The sequenced sample was CD4+ T cells from PBMCs. The receptors here all came from a human donor with multiple sclerosis. The CDR3 runs from the conserved cysteine through the conserved F or W. Fields, in order: clone size, J gene, V gene, D gene, CDR3 protein, CDR3 DNA. D genes are given only for firm matches. Expanded clones are given a class, and other clones once, few, many or no size at all.

>-|TRBJ1-2|TRBV7-9|-
CASSPRPGRGGFYGYTF
TGTGCCAGCAGCCCCCGCCCAGGCCGGGGGGGGTTCTATGGCTACACCTTC
>-|TRBJ1-5|TRBV20-1|-
CSARKGGRLENQPQHF
TGCAGTGCTAGGAAGGGGGGGCGCTTGGAGAATCAGCCCCAGCATTTT
>-|TRBJ1-2|TRBV18|-
CASSPGGTNYGYTF
TGTGCCAGCTCACCGGGGGGTACTAACTATGGCTACACCTTC
>-|TRBJ1-2|TRBV14|-
CASSQDPGVDGYTF
TGTGCCAGCAGCCAAGATCCGGGGGTAGACGGCTACACCTTC
>-|TRBJ1-2|TRBV2|-
CASSSGRFNYGYTF
TGTGCCAGCAGTTCCGGACGTTTTAACTATGGCTACACCTTC
>-|TRBJ1-4|TRBV20-1|-
CSARTVEKLFF
TGCAGTGCTAGGACGGTTGAAAAACTGTTTTTT
>-|TRBJ2-3|TRBV29-1|TRBD1
CSGGPGLTGALTDTQYF
TGCAGCGGGGGTCCCGGTCTAACAGGGGCGTTAACAGATACGCAGTATTTT
>once|TRBJ2-3|TRBV9|TRBD2
CASSVLTSGVTDTQYF
TGTGCCAGCAGCGTACTAACAAGCGGGGTCACAGATACGCAGTATTTT
>-|TRBJ2-2|TRBV12-3/TRBV12-4|-
CASRPSLLNTGELFF
TGTGCCAGCAGGCCGTCCCTACTGAACACCGGGGAGCTGTTTTTT
>-|TRBJ1-1|TRBV20-1|-
CSAPPAGQPIEAFF
TGCAGTGCTCCACCGGCGGGGCAGCCGATTGAAGCTTTCTTT
>once|TRBJ1-1|TRBV7-2|-
CASSALGATEAFF
TGTGCCAGCAGCGCATTGGGGGCCACTGAAGCTTTCTTT
>-|TRBJ2-2|TRBV30|-
CAWKQGNSASGELFF
TGTGCCTGGAAACAGGGCAATTCCGCGTCCGGGGAGCTGTTTTTT
>-|TRBJ2-2|TRBV18|-
CASSPLRTGELFF
TGTGCCAGCTCACCACTGCGGACCGGGGAGCTGTTTTTT
>-|TRBJ2-1|TRBV9|TRBD2
CASSLSGLGDNEQFF
TGTGCCAGCAGCTTATCGGGACTAGGAGACAATGAGCAGTTCTTC
>-|TRBJ2-7|TRBV30|TRBD1
CAWAPDRENEQYF
TGTGCCTGGGCCCCGGACAGGGAGAACGAGCAGTACTTC
>-|TRBJ2-1|TRBV12-3/TRBV12-4|TRBD2
CASSPTSGRLYNEQFF
TGTGCCAGCAGTCCAACTAGCGGGAGGTTATACAATGAGCAGTTCTTC
>-|TRBJ2-6|TRBV4-1|-
CASSLQLPSSGANVLTF
TGCGCCAGCAGCCTACAGCTTCCCAGCTCTGGGGCCAACGTCCTGACTTTC
>-|TRBJ2-2|TRBV20-1|-
CSARDTSISWSNTGELFF
TGCAGTGCTAGAGATACTAGCATTAGTTGGTCGAACACCGGGGAGCTGTTTTTT
>-|TRBJ2-5|TRBV25-1|-
CASSEYGGRQETQYF
TGTGCCAGCAGTGAATATGGCGGACGCCAAGAGACCCAGTACTTC
>-|TRBJ2-2|TRBV30|TRBD2
CAWSPGLGDTGELFF
TGTGCCTGGTCTCCGGGACTAGGGGACACCGGGGAGCTGTTTTTT
>-|TRBJ1-2|TRBV12-3/TRBV12-4|-
CASSRDPKGYGYTF
TGTGCCAGCAGCAGGGACCCAAAGGGCTATGGCTACACCTTC
>-|TRBJ2-7|TRBV27|-
CASSLLVGVYEQYF
TGTGCCAGCAGTTTATTAGTAGGAGTCTACGAGCAGTACTTC
>-|TRBJ2-2|TRBV6-2/TRBV6-3|TRBD2
CASRPGFGLAGAIGELFF
TGTGCCAGCAGACCTGGATTCGGACTAGCGGGGGCGATCGGGGAGCTGTTTTTT
>-|TRBJ1-6|TRBV9|-
CASSATDLSPLHF
TGTGCCAGCAGCGCGACGGACCTTTCACCCCTCCACTTT
>once|TRBJ2-7|TRBV6-2/TRBV6-3|-
CASSPNRVPYEQYF
TGTGCCAGCAGTCCAAACAGGGTACCCTACGAGCAGTACTTC
>-|TRBJ2-1|TRBV7-2|TRBD2
CASSLATSGGGNNEQFF
TGTGCCAGCAGCTTAGCAACTAGCGGGGGCGGGAACAATGAGCAGTTCTTC
>-|TRBJ2-5|TRBV4-1|TRBD2
CASSQDRGGVLETQYF
TGCGCCAGCAGCCAAGATCGGGGGGGGGTATTAGAGACCCAGTACTTC
>-|TRBJ1-1|TRBV20-1|TRBD1
CSARVRQGETEAFF
TGCAGTGCTAGAGTACGGCAGGGGGAGACTGAAGCTTTCTTT
>-|TRBJ2-7|TRBV20-1|TRBD2
CSAESGIPYEQYF
TGCAGTGCGGAGAGCGGGATCCCCTACGAGCAGTACTTC
>-|TRBJ2-3|TRBV29-1|-
CSGVGDSESWGTQYF
TGCAGCGGGGTTGGGGACTCAGAATCCTGGGGGACGCAGTATTTT
>-|TRBJ2-2|TRBV11-2|TRBD2
CASSSGLAGVSGELFF
TGTGCCAGCAGCTCGGGACTAGCGGGAGTATCAGGGGAGCTGTTTTTT
>-|TRBJ2-4|TRBV20-1|TRBD2
CSARDFLAGVYFLAKNIQYF
TGCAGTGCTAGAGATTTCCTAGCGGGAGTTTACTTCCTAGCCAAAAACATTCAGTACTTC
>once|TRBJ2-1|TRBV12-3/TRBV12-4|TRBD1
CASRWGQALGEQFF
TGTGCCAGCAGGTGGGGACAGGCGCTCGGGGAGCAGTTCTTC
>-|TRBJ2-1|TRBV5-1|TRBD2
CASSFASGRWNEQFF
TGCGCCAGCAGCTTCGCGAGCGGGAGATGGAATGAGCAGTTCTTC
>-|TRBJ2-5|TRBV6-6|-
CASSRGGRGETQYF
TGTGCCAGCAGTCGCGGAGGCCGAGGAGAGACCCAGTACTTC
>-|TRBJ1-5|TRBV6-2/TRBV6-3|-
CASSYSWQVVQPQHF
TGTGCCAGCAGTTACTCCTGGCAGGTGGTACAGCCCCAGCATTTT
>-|TRBJ1-2|TRBV12-3/TRBV12-4|-
CASSFRAPYGYTF
TGTGCCAGCAGTTTTAGGGCACCCTATGGCTACACCTTC
>-|TRBJ1-5|TRBV19|-
CASSVHSGQPQHF
TGTGCCAGTAGTGTCCACAGCGGGCAGCCCCAGCATTTT